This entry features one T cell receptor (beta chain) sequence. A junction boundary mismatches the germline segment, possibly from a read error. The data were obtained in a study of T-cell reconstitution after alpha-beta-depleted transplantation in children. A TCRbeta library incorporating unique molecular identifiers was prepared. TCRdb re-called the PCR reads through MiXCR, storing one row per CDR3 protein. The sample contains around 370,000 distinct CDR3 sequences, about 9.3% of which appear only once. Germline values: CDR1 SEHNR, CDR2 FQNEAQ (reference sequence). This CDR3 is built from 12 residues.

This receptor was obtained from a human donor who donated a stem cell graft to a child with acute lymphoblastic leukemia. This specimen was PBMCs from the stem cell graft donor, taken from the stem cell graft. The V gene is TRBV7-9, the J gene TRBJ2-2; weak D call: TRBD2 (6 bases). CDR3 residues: CASRSGVGELFF. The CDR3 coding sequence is TGTGCCAGCCGCTCGGGAGTCGGGGAGCTGTTTTTC. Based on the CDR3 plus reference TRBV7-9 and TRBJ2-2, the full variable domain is DTGVSQNPRHKITKRGQNVTFRCDPISEHNRLYWYRQTLGQGPEFLTYFQNEAQLEKSRLLSDRFSAERPKGSFSTLEIQRTEQGDSAMYLCASRSGVGELFFGEGSRLTVL.